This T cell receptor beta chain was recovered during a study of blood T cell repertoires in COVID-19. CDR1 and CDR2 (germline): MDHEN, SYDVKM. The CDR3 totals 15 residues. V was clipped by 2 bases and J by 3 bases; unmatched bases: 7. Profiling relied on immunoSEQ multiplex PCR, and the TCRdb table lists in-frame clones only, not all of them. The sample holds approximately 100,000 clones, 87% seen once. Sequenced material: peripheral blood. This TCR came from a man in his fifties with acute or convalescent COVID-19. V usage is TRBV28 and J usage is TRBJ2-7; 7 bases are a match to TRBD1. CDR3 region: CASSLDGQVVYEQYF. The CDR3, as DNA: TGTGCCAGCAGTTTAGATGGACAGGTGGTCTACGAGCAGTACTTC. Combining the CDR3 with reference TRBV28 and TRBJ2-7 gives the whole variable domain DVKVTQSSRYLVKRTGEKVFLECVQDMDHENMFWYRQDPGLGLRLIYFSYDVKMKEKGDIPEGYSVSREKKERFSLILESASTNQTSMYLCASSLDGQVVYEQYFGPGTRLTVT.